The clone carrying this TCR beta chain was recorded a few times. Antigen unknown. The CDR3 runs to 17 residues. V lost 5 bases and J lost 6; bases outside the gene matches: 10. The germline gives CDR1 SGHVS, CDR2 FQNEAQ. Via MiXCR, TCRdb re-called the 5' RACE reads, giving one row per CDR3 protein. This sample has hundreds of thousands of distinct CDR3 sequences; roughly a fifth occur once, and the top ten carry over 11%. The data were obtained in a study of T cells after yellow fever vaccination. Study overall: Those fractions that held only low numbers of cells were prepared using the SMART-Seq v4 Ultra Low Input RNA kit.

Findings and limits, study-wide: At 95% to 96% for CD4 and almost 90% for CD8, most primary-vaccination clones showed up again after the booster. Repertoires sorted by FACS could include abundant clonotypes that are contaminants from the bulk population.

The receptor comes from a man aged 25 to 40 who received the YFV17D yellow fever vaccine. The V gene is TRBV7-8, the J gene TRBJ2-3, with TRBD2 matching 14 bases. The source material was PBMCs, sampled 15 days after the yellow fever booster vaccination. The CDR3 region is CASSQTTSGRARDTQYF. The CDR3 DNA reads as TGTGCCAGCAGCCAAACGACTAGCGGGAGGGCCAGGGATACGCAGTATTTT.